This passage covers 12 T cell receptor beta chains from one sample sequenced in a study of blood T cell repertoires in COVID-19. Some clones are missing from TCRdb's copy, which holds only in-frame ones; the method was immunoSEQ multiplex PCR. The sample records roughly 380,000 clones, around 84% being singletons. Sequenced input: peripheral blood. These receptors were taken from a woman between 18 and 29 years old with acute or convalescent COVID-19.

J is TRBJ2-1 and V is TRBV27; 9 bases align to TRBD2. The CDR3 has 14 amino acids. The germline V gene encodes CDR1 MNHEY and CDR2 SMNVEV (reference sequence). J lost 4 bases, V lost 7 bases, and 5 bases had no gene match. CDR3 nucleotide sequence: TGTGCCAGCAAAGCTAGCGGGACTTACAATGAGCAGTTCTTC. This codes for CASKASGTYNEQFF.

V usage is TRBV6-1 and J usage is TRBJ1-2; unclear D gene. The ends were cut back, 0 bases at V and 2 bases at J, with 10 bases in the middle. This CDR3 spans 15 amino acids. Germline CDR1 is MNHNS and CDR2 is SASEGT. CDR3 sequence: CASSEAPTKNYGYTF. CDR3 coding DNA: TGTGCCAGCAGTGAAGCACCGACAAAGAACTATGGCTACACCTTC.

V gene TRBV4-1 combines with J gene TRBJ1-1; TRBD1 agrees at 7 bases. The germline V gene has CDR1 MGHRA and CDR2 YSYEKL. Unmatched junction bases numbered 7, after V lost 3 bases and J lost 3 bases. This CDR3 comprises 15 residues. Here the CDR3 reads CASSQKQGKDTEAFF. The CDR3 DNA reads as TGCGCCAGCAGCCAGAAACAGGGGAAGGACACTGAAGCTTTCTTT.

The CDR3 nucleotides are TGTGCCAGCAGCGGCGCGGGACGCCTCTATGGCTACACCTTC. Translation: CASSGAGRLYGYTF. The gene calls are TRBV5-6 and TRBJ1-2; possibly TRBD1 for D (5 bases). The CDR3 has 14 amino acids. Trimming pared 4 bases from V and 4 bases from J, leaving 14 bases between. Germline CDR1 SGHDT, CDR2 YYEEEE. Combining the CDR3 with reference TRBV5-6 and TRBJ1-2 gives the whole variable domain DAGVTQSPTHLIKTRGQQVTLRCSPKSGHDTVSWYQQALGQGPQFIFQYYEEEERQRGNFPDRFSGHQFPNYSSELNVNALLLGDSALYLCASSGAGRLYGYTFGSGTRLTVV.

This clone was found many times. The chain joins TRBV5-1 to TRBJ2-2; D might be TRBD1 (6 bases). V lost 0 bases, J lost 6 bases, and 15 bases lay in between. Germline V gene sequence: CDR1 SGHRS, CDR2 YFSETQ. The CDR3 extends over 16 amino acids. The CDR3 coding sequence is TGCGCCAGCAGCTTGGAAGGACAGCAGGGCGCCGGGGAGCTGTTTTTT. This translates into CASSLEGQQGAGELFF.

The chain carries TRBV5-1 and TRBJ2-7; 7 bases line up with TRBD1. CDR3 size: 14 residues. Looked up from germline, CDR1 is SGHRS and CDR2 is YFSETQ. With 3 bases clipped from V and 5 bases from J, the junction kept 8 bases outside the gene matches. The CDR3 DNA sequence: TGCGCCAGCAGCTCCAGGACAGGTATGCACGAGCAGTACTTC. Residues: CASSSRTGMHEQYF.

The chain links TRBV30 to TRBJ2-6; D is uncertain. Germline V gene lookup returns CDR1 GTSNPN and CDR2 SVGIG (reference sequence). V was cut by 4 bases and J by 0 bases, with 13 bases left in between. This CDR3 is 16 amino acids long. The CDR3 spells CAWTAAVTSGANVLTF. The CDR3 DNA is TGTGCCTGGACGGCGGCAGTGACCTCTGGGGCCAACGTCCTGACTTTC.

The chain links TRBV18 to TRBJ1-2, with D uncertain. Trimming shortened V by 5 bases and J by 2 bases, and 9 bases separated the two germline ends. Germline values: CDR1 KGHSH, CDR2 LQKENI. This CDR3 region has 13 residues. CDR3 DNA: TGTGCCAGCTCAGGGGAGGTAAACTATGGCTACACCTTC. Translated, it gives CASSGEVNYGYTF. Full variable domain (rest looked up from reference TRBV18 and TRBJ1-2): NAGVMQNPRHLVRRRGQEARLRCSPMKGHSHVYWYRQLPEEGLKFMVYLQKENIIDESGMPKERFSAEFPKEGPSILRIQQVVRGDSAAYFCASSGEVNYGYTFGSGTRLTVV.

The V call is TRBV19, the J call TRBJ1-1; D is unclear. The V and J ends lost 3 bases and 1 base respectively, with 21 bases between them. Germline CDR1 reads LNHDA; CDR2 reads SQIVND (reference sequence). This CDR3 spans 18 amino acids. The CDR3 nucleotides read TGTGCCAGTAGTATTTTTGGCTCGCTCCGCTTCTCGAACACTGAAGCTTTCTTT. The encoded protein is CASSIFGSLRFSNTEAFF.

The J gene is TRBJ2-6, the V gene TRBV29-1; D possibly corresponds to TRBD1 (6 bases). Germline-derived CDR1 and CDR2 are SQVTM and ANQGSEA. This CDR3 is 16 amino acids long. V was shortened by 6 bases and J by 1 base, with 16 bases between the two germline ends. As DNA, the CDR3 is TGCAGCGTACCCCGGGACAACTTATCTGGGGCCAACGTCCTGACTTTC. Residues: CSVPRDNLSGANVLTF.

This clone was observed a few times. In DNA, the CDR3 is TGTGCCAGCAGCCCACACAGGGAAACTGAAGCTTTCTTT. Its translation: CASSPHRETEAFF. This rearrangement joins TRBV5-5 to TRBJ1-1; maybe TRBD1 (6 bases). This CDR3 is 13 amino acids long. Per germline, CDR1 SGHKS and CDR2 YYEKEE (reference sequence). Between the trimmed V and J ends, which lost 4 bases and 5 bases, there was a span of 12 bases.

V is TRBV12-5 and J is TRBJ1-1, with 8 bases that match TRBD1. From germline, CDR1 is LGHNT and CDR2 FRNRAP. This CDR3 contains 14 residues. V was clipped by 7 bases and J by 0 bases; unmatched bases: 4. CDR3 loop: CASAPGQVNTEAFF. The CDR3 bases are TGTGCTAGTGCCCCGGGACAGGTGAACACTGAAGCTTTCTTT.